The sequence of this TCR beta chain was determined in a study of T-cell reconstitution after alpha-beta-depleted transplantation in children. Findings of the study overall: As was reported, about two months after transplant, alpha-beta T cells came from several hundred expanded graft clones. Several patients had high TCRbeta diversity at day 60; it came from surviving recipient T cells and thymic progenitors.

Comments on this clonotype: Its antigen is unknown.

Unique molecular identifiers were built into the TCRbeta library. TCRdb reprocessed the PCR reads with MiXCR, giving one entry per CDR3 protein. The table has 450,000 to 600,000 distinct CDR3 sequences, 10% to 15% seen once. The receptor comes from a male patient aged 10-17 years who had a stem cell transplant for acute myeloid leukemia, so the T cells may come from the graft donor. Sequenced material: PBMCs, mostly from graft donor cells, taken 360 days after TCRalphabeta/CD19-depleted stem cell transplant.

The CDR3 DNA follows: TGCAGTGCCCTGGTCCTAGCGGCACAAGAGACCCAGTACTTC. Protein: CSALVLAAQETQYF. V is TRBV20-1 and J is TRBJ2-5, with TRBD2 matching 7 bases. Trimming removed 6 bases from V and 2 bases from J; junction bases left unmatched: 9. Per the germline V gene, CDR1 is DFQATT and CDR2 is SNEGSKA (reference sequence). CDR3 length: 14 residues.